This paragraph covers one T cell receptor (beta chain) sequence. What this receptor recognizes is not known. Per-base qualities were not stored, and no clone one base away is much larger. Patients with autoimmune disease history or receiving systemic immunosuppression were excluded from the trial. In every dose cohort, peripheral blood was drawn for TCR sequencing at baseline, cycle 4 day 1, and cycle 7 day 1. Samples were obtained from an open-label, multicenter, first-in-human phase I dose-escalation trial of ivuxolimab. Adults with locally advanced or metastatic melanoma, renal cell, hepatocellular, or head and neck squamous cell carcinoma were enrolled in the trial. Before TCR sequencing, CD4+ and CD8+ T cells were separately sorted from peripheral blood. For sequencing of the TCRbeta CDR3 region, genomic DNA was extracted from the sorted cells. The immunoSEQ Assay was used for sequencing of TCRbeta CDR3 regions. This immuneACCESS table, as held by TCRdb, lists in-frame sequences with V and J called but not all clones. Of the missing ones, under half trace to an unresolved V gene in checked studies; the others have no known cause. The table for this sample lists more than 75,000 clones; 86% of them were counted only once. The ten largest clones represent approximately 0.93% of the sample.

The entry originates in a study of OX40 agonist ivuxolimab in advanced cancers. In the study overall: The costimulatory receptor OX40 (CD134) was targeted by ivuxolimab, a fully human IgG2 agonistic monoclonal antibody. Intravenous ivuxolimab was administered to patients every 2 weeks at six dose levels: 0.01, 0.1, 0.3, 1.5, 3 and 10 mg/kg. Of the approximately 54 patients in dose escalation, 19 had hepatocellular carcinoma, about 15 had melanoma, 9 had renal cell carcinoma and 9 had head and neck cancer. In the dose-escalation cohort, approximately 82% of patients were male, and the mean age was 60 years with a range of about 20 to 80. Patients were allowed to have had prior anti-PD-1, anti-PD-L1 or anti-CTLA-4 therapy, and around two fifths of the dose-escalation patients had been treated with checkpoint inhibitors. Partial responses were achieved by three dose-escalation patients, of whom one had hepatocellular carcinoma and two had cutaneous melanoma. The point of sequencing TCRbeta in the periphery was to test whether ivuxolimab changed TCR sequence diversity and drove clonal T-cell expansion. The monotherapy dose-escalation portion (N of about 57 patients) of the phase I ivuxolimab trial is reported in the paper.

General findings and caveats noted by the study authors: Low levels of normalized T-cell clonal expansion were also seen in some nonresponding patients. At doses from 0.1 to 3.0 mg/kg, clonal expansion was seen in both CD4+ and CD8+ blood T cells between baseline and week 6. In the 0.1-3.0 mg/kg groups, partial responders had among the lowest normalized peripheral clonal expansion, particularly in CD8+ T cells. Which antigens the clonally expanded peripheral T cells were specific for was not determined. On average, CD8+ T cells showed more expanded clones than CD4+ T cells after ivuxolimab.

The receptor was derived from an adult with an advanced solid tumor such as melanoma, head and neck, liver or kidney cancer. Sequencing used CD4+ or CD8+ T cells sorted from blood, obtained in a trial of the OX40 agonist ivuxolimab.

The CDR3 region: CASSSSQAGAETQYF. The DNA is as follows: TGTGCCAGCAGCTCCTCCCAAGCGGGGGCCGAGACCCAGTACTTC. The V and J genes are TRBV7-9 and TRBJ2-5; 8 central nucleotides agree with TRBD2. The CDR3, cysteine through phenylalanine, is 15 amino acids long. Here the CDR3 DNA is all that survives: 45 bases in frame from base 1. Per the germline V gene (reference sequence), SEHNR is the CDR1 and FQNEAQ is the CDR2. The V end gives up 4 bases and the J end 5 bases, leaving 9 bases in the junction not matched to a gene. The full variable domain, with segments outside the CDR3 supplied by the reference TRBV7-9 and TRBJ2-5 proteins, appears as DTGVSQNPRHKITKRGQNVTFRCDPISEHNRLYWYRQTLGQGPEFLTYFQNEAQLEKSRLLSDRFSAERPKGSFSTLEIQRTEQGDSAMYLCASSSSQAGAETQYFGPGTRLLVL.